Presented here are 17 T cell receptor beta chains from one specimen sequenced in a study of response to subunit inactivated influenza vaccine. TCRdb itself ran the RT-PCR reads through MiXCR, one entry per CDR3 protein. The sample has under 550,000 distinct CDR3 sequences, more than 7% seen once. The sequencing used PBMCs from blood, collected approximately 25 months after vaccination. These TCRs come from a man aged 50 to 69 who received an inactivated influenza vaccine.

A few counts support this clonotype. The chain recombines TRBV20-1 with TRBJ2-1; D is unresolved. Trimming shortened V by 4 bases and J by 4 bases, and 8 bases separated the two germline ends. Germline V gene data show CDR1 as DFQATT and CDR2 as SNEGSKA (reference sequence). The CDR3 has 12 residues. The CDR3 DNA reads as TGCAGTGCTATTCGACTGTACAATGAGCAGTTCTTC. It codes for CSAIRLYNEQFF.

V and J are TRBV20-1 and TRBJ2-7; no reliable D call. V dropped 5 bases and J dropped 7 bases, with 21 bases sitting between them. The CDR3 totals 14 residues. The germline V gene has CDR1 DFQATT and CDR2 SNEGSKA (reference sequence). This chain's CDR3 is CSAPPRGPAGEQYF. The CDR3, as DNA: TGCAGTGCTCCCCCCAGAGGACCTGCTGGGGAGCAGTACTTC.

This clonotype was seen more than once but under ten times. The rearrangement joins TRBV7-2 to TRBJ2-7, with a tentative D call TRBD1 (6 bases). V was trimmed by 4 bases and J by 2 bases, leaving 18 bases between them. Germline values: CDR1 SGHTA, CDR2 FQGNSA. The CDR3 extends over 16 amino acids. CDR3 bases: TGTGCCAGCAGCTCCCCTAGGGGGACAAGGGCCTACGAGCAGTACTTC. Translation: CASSSPRGTRAYEQYF.

Only a few counts were recorded for this clonotype. In DNA, the CDR3 is TGCGCCAGCAGCTTGGTTCAGGACAGGGAATACCAGCCCCAGCATTTT. Its protein is CASSLVQDREYQPQHF. The genes are TRBV5-1 and TRBJ1-5; 8 positions agree with TRBD1. CDR3 size: 16 residues. V gave up 0 bases and J gave up 7 bases; unmatched junction bases: 9. Germline CDR1 and CDR2: SGHRS and YFSETQ.

This clonotype was detected only a few times. The rearrangement joins TRBV28 to TRBJ2-7, with D possibly TRBD2 on 5 matching bases. Germline CDR1 is MDHEN and CDR2 is SYDVKM. V gave up 6 bases and J gave up 2 bases, with 17 bases separating them. The CDR3 length is 15 residues. CDR3 residues: CASSPAVGVPYEQYF. CDR3 DNA: TGTGCCAGCAGCCCCGCGGTCGGGGTCCCCTACGAGCAGTACTTC. The whole variable domain, remainder taken from reference TRBV28 and TRBJ2-7, is DVKVTQSSRYLVKRTGEKVFLECVQDMDHENMFWYRQDPGLGLRLIYFSYDVKMKEKGDIPEGYSVSREKKERFSLILESASTNQTSMYLCASSPAVGVPYEQYFGPGTRLTVT.

The chain employs TRBV25-1 and TRBJ2-5; 11 bases match TRBD2. Looked up from germline, CDR1 is MGHDK and CDR2 is SYGVNS. The V and J ends lost 3 bases and 0 bases, in that order; junction bases with no gene match: 9. This CDR3 has 18 amino acids. The CDR3 loop is CASSDLRKGLADQETQYF. The CDR3, as DNA: TGTGCCAGCAGTGATCTCAGGAAGGGACTAGCGGACCAAGAGACCCAGTACTTC. Variable domain in full (rest from reference TRBV25-1 and TRBJ2-5): EADIYQTPRYLVIGTGKKITLECSQTMGHDKMYWYQQDPGMELHLIHYSYGVNSTEKGDLSSESTVSRIRTEHFPLTLESARPSHTSQYLCASSDLRKGLADQETQYFGPGTRLLVL.

This clonotype was found a few times. This chain uses TRBV11-2 with TRBJ1-6, with D perhaps matching TRBD1 (5 bases). Trimming took off 0 bases at V and 3 bases at J, with 15 bases between the two ends. The germline CDR1 and CDR2 sequences are SGHAT and FQNNGV. CDR3 length: 18 amino acids. CDR3 sequence: CASSLDAYGTVYNSPLHF. Written as DNA, the CDR3 is TGTGCCAGCAGCTTAGATGCCTACGGGACTGTCTATAATTCACCCCTCCACTTT. Looking up the rest from reference TRBV11-2 and TRBJ1-6 gives the full variable domain: EAGVAQSPRYKIIEKRQSVAFWCNPISGHATLYWYQQILGQGPKLLIQFQNNGVVDDSQLPKDRFSAERLKGVDSTLKIQPAKLEDSAVYLCASSLDAYGTVYNSPLHFGNGTRLTVT.

The sample holds a few counts of this clonotype. In nucleotides, the CDR3 is TGCAGTGCTAGAAATCCAGGTTCCAGGGTCGAGCAGTACTTC. Translating it yields CSARNPGSRVEQYF. The rearrangement uses TRBV20-1 and TRBJ2-7; D is perhaps TRBD1 (5 bases). The germline V gene has CDR1 DFQATT and CDR2 SNEGSKA (reference sequence). Trimming shortened V by 2 bases and J by 6 bases, and 17 bases separated the two germline ends. The CDR3 runs 14 residues.

This clonotype was picked up a small number of times. V gene TRBV24-1 combines with J gene TRBJ2-5; 9 nucleotides agree with TRBD2. The length of the CDR3 is 16 residues. Germline V gene data show CDR1 as KGHDR and CDR2 as SFDVKD. V shed 2 bases, J shed 4 bases, and the junction held 7 bases outside the gene matches. CDR3 coding DNA: TGTGCCACCAGTGATTCCTCTAGCGGGAAAGGAGAGACCCAGTACTTC. It specifies CATSDSSSGKGETQYF.

This clonotype was seen more than once but under ten times. The chain uses TRBV27 and TRBJ1-2, with D possibly being TRBD1 (6 bases). The CDR3 totals 15 residues. V was shortened by 6 bases and J by 7 bases, with 21 bases between the two germline ends. Germline-derived CDR1 and CDR2 are MNHEY and SMNVEV (reference sequence). The CDR3 sequence: CASRATGGPIGGYTF. The CDR3 DNA is TGTGCCAGCAGAGCGACCGGGGGGCCTATAGGTGGCTACACCTTC.

The chain couples TRBV24-1 to TRBJ1-1; a possible D gene is TRBD1 (5 bases). Per germline, CDR1 KGHDR and CDR2 SFDVKD. Trimming stripped 8 bases from V and 0 bases from J, with 9 bases between. The CDR3 contains 13 residues. CDR3: CATKAGMNTEAFF. The CDR3 nucleotides read TGTGCCACCAAGGCAGGGATGAACACTGAAGCTTTCTTT.

The chain links TRBV11-2 to TRBJ2-1; 9 nucleotides agree with TRBD1. This CDR3 region has 16 residues. The V and J ends lost 2 bases and 8 bases, in that order; junction bases with no gene match: 10. Germline assignment: CDR1 SGHAT and CDR2 FQNNGV. CDR3 region: CASSLRMGTGFDEQFF. The CDR3 bases are TGTGCCAGCAGCTTACGCATGGGGACAGGGTTCGATGAGCAGTTCTTC.

The sample holds many counts of this clonotype. J is TRBJ2-2 and V is TRBV7-8, with TRBD2 as a possible D gene (6 bases). The CDR3 has 14 amino acids. Germline V CDR1 and CDR2: SGHVS, FQNEAQ. V was trimmed by 3 bases and J by 6 bases, leaving 11 bases between them. The CDR3 loop is CASSLAGSAGELFF. CDR3 DNA: TGTGCCAGCAGCTTGGCGGGGTCGGCCGGGGAGCTGTTTTTT.

This clonotype was counted only a few times. The V gene is TRBV20-1, the J gene TRBJ1-5, with D perhaps matching TRBD1 (6 bases). V dropped 6 bases and J dropped 0 bases, with 15 bases sitting between them. The CDR3 runs to 15 residues. Germline lookup yields CDR1 DFQATT and CDR2 SNEGSKA (reference sequence). The CDR3 region has the DNA TGCAGTGCCCCGGACAGACATTATAGCAATCAGCCCCAGCATTTT. As protein: CSAPDRHYSNQPQHF.

This clonotype was counted only a few times. The chain combines TRBV5-1 with TRBJ2-2; D is tentatively TRBD1 or TRBD2 (5 bases each). V was pared by 5 bases and J by 1 base, with 12 bases between. CDR3 length: 15 residues. Germline CDR1 SGHRS, CDR2 YFSETQ. The CDR3 region is CASSSGTLNTGELFF. The CDR3 bases are TGCGCCAGCAGTTCCGGGACCCTGAACACCGGGGAGCTGTTTTTT.

The sample holds a few counts of this clonotype. The rearrangement uses TRBV7-2 and TRBJ2-1, with TRBD2 identical over 13 bases. The CDR3 has 15 amino acids. V lost 0 bases to trimming and J lost 9 bases; unmatched junction nucleotides: 2. Germline CDR1 SGHTA, CDR2 FQGNSA. The DNA for the CDR3 is TGTGCCAGCAGCTTAGCCACTAGCGGGAGGGGTGAGCAGTTCTTC. Translation: CASSLATSGRGEQFF. The entire variable domain, with the rest obtained from reference TRBV7-2 and TRBJ2-1, is as follows: GAGVSQSPSNKVTEKGKDVELRCDPISGHTALYWYRQSLGQGLEFLIYFQGNSAPDKSGLPSDRFSAERTGGSVSTLTIQRTQQEDSAVYLCASSLATSGRGEQFFGPGTRLTVL.

This clonotype was seen only a few times. This sequence joins TRBV15 and TRBJ2-2, with a weak D call TRBD2 (6 bases). The germline CDR1 and CDR2 sequences are LNHNV and YYDKDF (reference sequence). The CDR3 covers 15 residues. V lost 3 bases, J lost 7 bases, and 15 bases lay in between. Here the CDR3 reads CATSRLGGSGGELFF. CDR3 DNA: TGTGCCACCAGCAGGCTTGGAGGTAGCGGCGGGGAGCTGTTTTTT.